Listed below are T cell receptor beta chains from one sample, sequenced in a study of cytomegalovirus exposure and HLA in healthy donors. This table comes from immunoSEQ multiplex PCR, and its TCRdb copy is limited to in-frame clones, with some not included. The sample yields approximately 90,000 clones, roughly 74% seen once. The material sequenced was PBMCs. Receptors were obtained from a man aged 40-50 years in good health and CMV-seronegative. CDR3s include the opening cysteine and the closing phenylalanine or tryptophan. A D gene is named only where the DNA matches it firmly. Size is stated for part of the rows, as once, few or many counts, or as a class when the clone is expanded.

abundance	v_gene	d_gene	j_gene	CDR3aa	CDR3nt
.	TRBV6-9	.	TRBJ2-7	CAGRGGTRQEQYF	TGTGCCGGTAGGGGTGGGACTCGCCAAGAGCAGTACTTC
.	TRBV18	TRBD1	TRBJ1-5	CASSPTTGGDQPQHF	TGTGCCAGCTCACCGACGACAGGGGGTGATCAGCCCCAGCATTTT
.	TRBV6-5	.	TRBJ1-3	CASKRELSGNTIYF	TGTGCCAGCAAAAGAGAGCTCTCTGGAAACACCATATATTTT
.	TRBV5-1	TRBD1	TRBJ1-2	CASSPGDSLYYGYTF	TGCGCCAGCAGCCCAGGGGACAGTCTGTACTATGGCTACACCTTC
.	TRBV11-2	TRBD1	TRBJ1-4	CASSLSGGLGEKLFF	TGTGCCAGCAGCTTATCAGGGGGGCTTGGAGAAAAACTGTTTTTT
.	TRBV28	.	TRBJ1-1	CASSLVQDHTEAFF	TGTGCCAGCAGTTTAGTACAGGATCACACTGAAGCTTTCTTT
many	TRBV6-1	TRBD1	TRBJ2-7	CASSGPGQVGEQYF	TGTGCCAGCAGTGGGCCGGGACAGGTAGGCGAGCAGTACTTC
.	TRBV7-9	.	TRBJ1-1	CASSYGESREAFF	TGTGCCAGCAGCTACGGGGAGTCTCGTGAAGCTTTCTTT
.	TRBV6-1	.	TRBJ1-5	CASSGTAWSNQPQHF	TGTGCCAGCAGCGGGACTGCTTGGTCCAATCAGCCCCAGCATTTT
few	TRBV2	TRBD2	TRBJ2-1	CASSGLAGGPGNNEQFF	TGTGCCAGCAGTGGCCTAGCGGGGGGGCCGGGCAACAATGAGCAGTTCTTC
.	TRBV27	.	TRBJ2-5	CATRTSQETQYF	TGTGCCACCAGGACTTCCCAAGAGACCCAGTACTTC
.	TRBV28	.	TRBJ2-7	CASSLRGYGSSYEQYF	TGTGCCAGCAGTTTACGGGGATATGGTTCCTCCTACGAGCAGTACTTC
.	TRBV20-1	.	TRBJ2-7	CSSGKQYEQYF	TGCAGCTCCGGGAAGCAATACGAGCAGTACTTC
few	TRBV28	TRBD2	TRBJ2-7	CASITSGGSYEQYF	TGTGCCAGCATTACTAGCGGGGGTTCCTACGAGCAGTACTTC
.	TRBV5-4	TRBD1	TRBJ2-5	CASSLAGQGSETQYF	TGTGCCAGCAGCTTGGCGGGACAGGGGAGTGAGACCCAGTACTTC
.	TRBV5-6	.	TRBJ1-2	CASSLDRAYGYTF	TGTGCCAGCAGCTTGGACAGGGCCTATGGCTACACCTTC
.	TRBV28	.	TRBJ1-1	CASRSRPTEAFF	TGTGCCAGCAGATCCAGGCCGACTGAAGCTTTCTTT
.	TRBV7-2	TRBD2	TRBJ2-7	CASSLRLAGGYEQYF	TGTGCCAGCAGCTTAAGATTAGCGGGAGGCTACGAGCAGTACTTC
.	TRBV5-5	TRBD1	TRBJ1-2	CASSYLGTGNYGYTF	TGTGCCAGCAGCTATCTGGGGACAGGGAACTATGGCTACACCTTC
few	TRBV13	.	TRBJ1-3	CASSGRDIGNTIYF	TGTGCCAGCAGCGGACGGGACATTGGAAACACCATATATTTT
.	TRBV7-9	.	TRBJ1-1	CASSRAPGNAEAFF	TGTGCCAGCAGCAGAGCCCCCGGGAACGCTGAAGCTTTCTTT
.	TRBV5-1	.	TRBJ2-1	CASSLGAANNEQFF	TGCGCCAGCAGCTTGGGGGCAGCTAACAATGAGCAGTTCTTC
.	TRBV5-1	TRBD1	TRBJ1-2	CASSMDRKEGYTF	TGCGCCAGCAGCATGGACAGGAAGGAAGGCTACACCTTC
.	TRBV6-1	TRBD1	TRBJ2-2	CASRYDRANTGELFF	TGTGCCAGCAGATACGACAGGGCCAACACCGGGGAGCTGTTTTTT